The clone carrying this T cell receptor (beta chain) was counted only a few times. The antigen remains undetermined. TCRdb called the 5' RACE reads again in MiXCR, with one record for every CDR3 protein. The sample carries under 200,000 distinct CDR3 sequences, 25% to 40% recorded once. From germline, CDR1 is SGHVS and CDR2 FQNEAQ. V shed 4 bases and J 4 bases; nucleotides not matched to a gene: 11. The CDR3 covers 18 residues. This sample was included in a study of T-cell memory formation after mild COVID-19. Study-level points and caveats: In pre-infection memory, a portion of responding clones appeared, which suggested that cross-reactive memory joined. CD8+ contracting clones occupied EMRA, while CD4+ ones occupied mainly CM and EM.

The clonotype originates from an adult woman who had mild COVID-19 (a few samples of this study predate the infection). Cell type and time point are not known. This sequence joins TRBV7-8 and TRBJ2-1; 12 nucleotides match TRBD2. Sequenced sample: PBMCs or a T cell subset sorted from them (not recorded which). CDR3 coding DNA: TGTGCCAGCAGCTCGGGACTAGCGGGTCAGTCCCTATACAATGAGCAGTTCTTC. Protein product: CASSSGLAGQSLYNEQFF.